The 25 T cell receptor beta chains listed next were all sequenced from one sample in a study of control samples from healthy donors and cancer patients. Data came from immunoSEQ multiplex PCR; TCRdb stores just in-frame clones and leaves some out. The table has over 150,000 clones, about 92% seen once. The sequencing sample was made of blood. These receptors were obtained from a man younger than 45 in good health.

This chain joins TRBV10-3 and TRBJ1-1; no clear D gene. V lost 6 bases, J lost 4 bases, and 9 bases lay in between. This CDR3 spans 12 amino acids. Germline-derived CDR1 and CDR2 are ENHRY and SYGVKD. The CDR3 region has the DNA TGTGCCATCAGAGGCCAGATCACTGAAGCTTTCTTT. Translating it yields CAIRGQITEAFF.

The chain recombines TRBV14 with TRBJ2-3; the D is unclear. Germline V lookup: CDR1 SGHDN, CDR2 FVKESK. V was clipped by 2 bases and J by 2 bases, with 11 bases between them. The CDR3 length is 15 residues. The CDR3 is CASSQKSYTTDTQYF. The CDR3 coding sequence is TGTGCCAGCAGCCAAAAATCCTACACCACAGATACGCAGTATTTT.

This clone appeared a single time. The gene calls are TRBV19 and TRBJ1-1; D is ambiguous. The CDR3 has 10 amino acids. Per germline, CDR1 LNHDA and CDR2 SQIVND (reference sequence). V was clipped by 6 bases and J by 7 bases, with 6 bases between them. The DNA of the CDR3 is TGTGCCAGTAGACAAATTGAAGCTTTCTTT. Amino acid sequence: CASRQIEAFF.

The V and J genes are TRBV6-5 and TRBJ2-5; TRBD1 agrees at 7 bases. The CDR3 spans 14 residues. Trimming at V came to 8 bases and at J to 2 bases, leaving 8 bases not matched to a gene. CDR1 and CDR2 from the germline V gene are MNHEY and SVGAGI. The CDR3 coding sequence is TGTGCCAGCTGCCGCGACAGGGTTCAAGAGACCCAGTACTTC. Amino acids: CASCRDRVQETQYF.

This chain joins TRBV6-2 or TRBV6-3 and TRBJ2-6; the D is unclear. Germline V gene sequence: CDR1 MNHEY, CDR2 SVGEGT. Trimming took 1 base from V and 1 from J, leaving 2 bases between them. The CDR3 has 14 residues. CDR3 protein: CASSYLSGANVLTF. The DNA for the CDR3 is TGTGCCAGCAGTTACTTATCTGGGGCCAACGTCCTGACTTTC.

This chain joins TRBV12-3 or TRBV12-4 and TRBJ1-1; a weak D match, TRBD1 (5 bases). The CDR3 is 13 amino acids. Trimming cost V 1 base and J 4 bases, with 7 bases left between them. CDR3: CASSLGGTTEAFF. CDR3 DNA sequence: TGTGCCAGCAGTTTAGGAGGGACCACTGAAGCTTTCTTT.

There are a few counts of this clone. CDR3 amino acids: CALGGVLLYGYTF. In DNA form, the CDR3 reads TGTGCCCTTGGGGGGGTCCTACTATATGGCTACACCTTC. J is TRBJ1-2 and V is TRBV6-6, with a weak D call TRBD1 (5 bases). Trimming removed 11 bases at V and 5 bases at J, with 18 bases between. Germline values: CDR1 MNHNY, CDR2 SVGAGI (reference sequence). The CDR3 is 13 residues long.

This chain uses TRBV6-5 with TRBJ1-5, with D perhaps matching TRBD1 (5 bases). The CDR3 loop spans 15 amino acids. Trimming removed 6 bases from V and 0 bases from J, with 12 bases in between. Germline lookup yields CDR1 MNHEY and CDR2 SVGAGI. For the CDR3, the DNA is TGTGCCAGCAGATCAACAGGAAATAGCAATCAGCCCCAGCATTTT. It specifies CASRSTGNSNQPQHF.

This clone was counted a single time. The gene calls are TRBV5-6 and TRBJ1-4; D possibly corresponds to TRBD1 (5 bases). The CDR3 is made up of 14 amino acids. Per the germline V gene, CDR1 is SGHDT and CDR2 is YYEEEE. V was pared by 5 bases and J by 4 bases, with 12 bases between. CDR3: CASSIGTFNEKLFF. CDR3 in DNA: TGTGCCAGCAGTATCGGGACCTTTAATGAAAAACTGTTTTTT.

The V gene is TRBV27, the J gene TRBJ2-3; 9 bases are a match to TRBD2. There are 18 residues in the CDR3. In germline, CDR1 is MNHEY, CDR2 SMNVEV (reference sequence). The V segment lost 5 bases and the J segment 5 bases; nucleotides outside the gene matches: 17. CDR3 protein: CASSPISYTSGRKDTQYF. In DNA form, the CDR3 reads TGTGCCAGCAGTCCAATAAGTTACACGAGCGGGAGGAAAGATACGCAGTATTTT.

V is TRBV7-9 and J is TRBJ1-4; tentatively, D is TRBD1 (5 bases). This CDR3 has 15 amino acids. Germline V gene sequence: CDR1 SEHNR, CDR2 FQNEAQ (reference sequence). The V end lost 4 bases, the J end lost 2 bases, and 11 bases lay between the germline ends. The CDR3, as DNA: TGTGCCAGCAGCTCTCGCTGGGGGACTAATGAAAAACTGTTTTTT. As protein: CASSSRWGTNEKLFF.

The V and J genes are TRBV7-9 and TRBJ1-4; no firm D call. V lost 5 bases and J 6 bases, leaving 19 bases between the germline ends. The germline V gene has CDR1 SEHNR and CDR2 FQNEAQ (reference sequence). This CDR3 has 16 residues. The CDR3 here is CASSPGHLGLDEKLFF. DNA for the CDR3: TGTGCCAGCAGCCCCGGCCACTTAGGCTTGGATGAAAAACTGTTTTTT. Variable domain in full (rest from reference TRBV7-9 and TRBJ1-4): DTGVSQNPRHKITKRGQNVTFRCDPISEHNRLYWYRQTLGQGPEFLTYFQNEAQLEKSRLLSDRFSAERPKGSFSTLEIQRTEQGDSAMYLCASSPGHLGLDEKLFFGSGTQLSVL.

This clone was counted a few times. This rearrangement joins TRBV5-4 to TRBJ2-3; 8 bases line up with TRBD2. The CDR3 runs 15 residues. CDR1 and CDR2 (germline): SGHNT, YYREEE (reference sequence). With V trimmed by 4 bases and J by 5 bases, 9 bases remained unmatched. The CDR3 reads CASSPGLVLRDTQYF. In nucleotides, the CDR3 is TGTGCCAGCAGCCCGGGACTAGTCCTCAGAGATACGCAGTATTTT.

The chain recombines TRBV6-5 with TRBJ2-5; D possibly corresponds to TRBD1 (8 bases). The V end lost 2 bases, the J end lost 2 bases, and 15 bases lay between the germline ends. The CDR3 spans 16 residues. Per the germline V gene, CDR1 is MNHEY and CDR2 is SVGAGI. The CDR3 region is CASSYPTGGGQETQYF. Written as DNA, the CDR3 is TGTGCCAGCAGTTACCCAACAGGGGGGGGGCAAGAGACCCAGTACTTC.

V usage is TRBV5-6 and J usage is TRBJ1-6; 9 nucleotides agree with TRBD1. The CDR3 extends over 15 amino acids. Trimming at V came to 4 bases and at J to 6 bases, leaving 5 bases not matched to a gene. Germline assignment: CDR1 SGHDT and CDR2 YYEEEE. CDR3 in DNA: TGTGCCAGCAGCCCGGGACAGGGACTTAATTCACCCCTCCACTTT. Its protein product is CASSPGQGLNSPLHF.

This clone was recorded only once. This chain joins TRBV7-2 and TRBJ1-1, with 7 bases lining up with TRBD1. The CDR3 is 16 residues long. Germline lookup yields CDR1 SGHTA and CDR2 FQGNSA. The junction had 9 bases not matched to a gene; V was cut back by 5 bases and J by 0 bases. The CDR3 DNA reads TGTGCCAGCAGCCGTGACAGGGAAGTTTTGAACACTGAAGCTTTCTTT. Its translation is CASSRDREVLNTEAFF.

The rearrangement links TRBV4-2 to TRBJ1-2, with 7 positions matching TRBD1. The germline CDR1 and CDR2 sequences are LGHNA and YNFKEQ. CDR3 length equals 19 residues. Trimming removed 0 bases from V and 4 bases from J; junction bases left unmatched: 17. This CDR3 is CASSQDLVSGTALSYGYTF. DNA of the CDR3: TGTGCCAGCAGCCAAGATCTTGTAAGCGGGACAGCTCTTTCCTATGGCTACACCTTC.

V and J are TRBV6-5 and TRBJ1-1, with D uncertain. V gave up 2 bases and J gave up 1 base, with 8 bases separating them. CDR1 is MNHEY, CDR2 SVGAGI, per germline. This CDR3 is built from 14 residues. For the CDR3, the DNA is TGTGCCAGCAGTTACAGTTGGGGGAACACTGAAGCTTTCTTT. It is translated as CASSYSWGNTEAFF.

The V gene is TRBV9, the J gene TRBJ1-1, with D tentatively TRBD1 (5 bases). From germline, CDR1 is SGDLS and CDR2 YYNGEE. The CDR3 has 15 residues. Trimming stripped 0 bases from V and 3 bases from J, with 12 bases between. The CDR3 protein is CASSVAGVGDTEAFF. DNA of the CDR3: TGTGCCAGCAGCGTAGCAGGTGTAGGGGACACTGAAGCTTTCTTT.

The chain joins TRBV12-3 or TRBV12-4 to TRBJ1-2; D remains ambiguous. The ends were cut back, 3 bases at V and 8 bases at J, with 7 bases in the middle. This CDR3 is 11 amino acids long. The CDR3 reads CASSFAGGYTF. The CDR3 DNA sequence: TGTGCCAGCAGTTTTGCTGGAGGCTACACCTTC.

This clone was seen more than once but under ten times. The gene calls are TRBV30 and TRBJ1-1, with a weak D call TRBD1 (5 bases). Trimming removed 3 bases at V and 0 bases at J, with 17 bases between. This CDR3 is 16 amino acids long. Germline V CDR1 and CDR2: GTSNPN, SVGIG (reference sequence). CDR3 loop: CAWRDKGRIMNTEAFF. As DNA, the CDR3 is TGTGCCTGGAGGGATAAGGGACGGATCATGAACACTGAAGCTTTCTTT.

This chain joins TRBV28 and TRBJ1-1; D remains ambiguous. This CDR3 comprises 16 residues. Germline-derived CDR1 and CDR2 are MDHEN and SYDVKM. V shed 6 bases and J shed 4 bases, with 21 bases lying between them. CDR3 loop: CASSSLLLVLGTEAFF. The CDR3 DNA reads TGTGCCAGCAGCTCCTTATTGCTGGTCTTGGGCACTGAAGCTTTCTTT.

The chain is built from TRBV10-2 and TRBJ1-5, with TRBD1 identical over 7 bases. The length of the CDR3 is 14 residues. J was trimmed by 3 bases and V by 6 bases; bases with no gene match: 5. CDR1 and CDR2 from the germline V gene are WSHSY and SAAADI. The CDR3 loop reads CASSDRAVNQPQHF. The DNA of the CDR3 is TGCGCCAGCAGCGACAGGGCAGTCAATCAGCCCCAGCATTTT.

The chain is built from TRBV2 and TRBJ2-7; no clear D gene. The CDR3 runs 11 residues. Germline assignment: CDR1 SNHLY and CDR2 FYNNEI. The V end lost 4 bases, the J end lost 3 bases, and 4 bases lay between the germline ends. CDR3 coding DNA: TGTGCCAGCAGTGCGCTCTACGAGCAGTACTTC. Its translation is CASSALYEQYF.

V usage is TRBV6-1 and J usage is TRBJ2-5; D unclear. Germline V gene sequence: CDR1 MNHNS, CDR2 SASEGT. The CDR3 is made up of 16 amino acids. Trimming stripped 1 base from V and 5 bases from J, with 17 bases between. DNA for the CDR3: TGTGCCAGCAGTGAAGGGGTACGATCAGGCGTGGAGACCCAGTACTTC. Translated: CASSEGVRSGVETQYF.